The next 3 T cell receptor beta chains were all read from a single sample in a study of shared clonotypes between healthy human individuals. Method: immunoSEQ multiplex PCR; TCRdb's copy keeps in-frame clones and lacks some. The table lists nearly 1,000,000 clones, 76% of them singletons, with over 1.3% in the top ten. Sequencing was carried out using memory CD4+ T cells sorted from blood. Subset meaning: CD45RA-negative fraction. All receptors come from a man between 18 and 35 years old in good health.

CDR3 nucleotides: TGTGCCAGCAGTCGACAGGGGGCCGGGTACGAGCAGTACTTC. It is translated as CASSRQGAGYEQYF. The V call is TRBV6-6, the J call TRBJ2-7; 10 bases agree with TRBD1. The V and J ends lost 5 bases and 4 bases, in that order; junction bases with no gene match: 5. CDR1 and CDR2 from the germline V gene are MNHNY and SVGAGI (reference sequence). CDR3 length: 14 residues.

The J gene is TRBJ2-7, the V gene TRBV7-2; D is unclear. V was trimmed by 4 bases and J by 4 bases, leaving 11 bases between them. The CDR3 is 13 residues long. Germline CDR1 SGHTA, CDR2 FQGNSA. The CDR3 DNA sequence: TGTGCCAGCAGCTCCCGTATAGGTTACGAGCAGTACTTC. Protein sequence: CASSSRIGYEQYF. Full variable domain (remainder filled in from reference TRBV7-2 and TRBJ2-7): GAGVSQSPSNKVTEKGKDVELRCDPISGHTALYWYRQSLGQGLEFLIYFQGNSAPDKSGLPSDRFSAERTGGSVSTLTIQRTQQEDSAVYLCASSSRIGYEQYFGPGTRLTVT.

V gene TRBV5-6 combines with J gene TRBJ2-5; no clear D gene. CDR1 is SGHDT, CDR2 YYEEEE, per germline. Trimming pared 4 bases from V and 2 bases from J, leaving 15 bases between. The CDR3 spans 15 residues. The CDR3 sequence: CASSKVDKFQETQYF. The CDR3 bases are TGTGCCAGCAGCAAAGTCGACAAGTTTCAAGAGACCCAGTACTTC.